These 32 T cell receptor beta chains share one sample of origin, sequenced in a study of blood T cells in healthy people across ages. Using a J-beta primer mix together with a sample-barcoded 5' primer, a second PCR was run for about 7 to 12 cycles. TCRdb called the 5' RACE reads again in MiXCR, with one record for every CDR3 protein. The sample carries under 2,000,000 distinct CDR3 sequences, around 48% recorded once. Sequenced material: blood. All receptors come from a woman aged 40 to 50 in good health.

The V and J genes are TRBV20-1 and TRBJ2-3; 8 nucleotides agree with TRBD2. The CDR3 is made up of 13 amino acids. Looked up from germline, CDR1 is DFQATT and CDR2 is SNEGSKA (reference sequence). V trimming: 1 base; J trimming: 5 bases; junction bases outside the gene matches: 2. CDR3 sequence reads: CSARVGTRDTQYF. Here the CDR3 DNA reads TGCAGTGCTAGAGTTGGGACTAGAGATACGCAGTATTTT.

The V gene is TRBV4-1, the J gene TRBJ2-7; D is uncertain. CDR1 is MGHRA, CDR2 YSYEKL, per germline. This CDR3 has 14 residues. Trimming removed 1 base from V and 5 bases from J, with 12 bases in between. The CDR3 protein is CASSQGAPGDEQYF. DNA for the CDR3: TGCGCCAGCAGCCAAGGGGCACCTGGCGACGAGCAGTACTTC.

The chain recombines TRBV5-1 with TRBJ2-4; 9 bases map to TRBD1. The DNA end is a closer match to TRBJ2-7, so the J assignment may be wrong. The germline V gene encodes CDR1 SGHRS and CDR2 YFSETQ. The CDR3 covers 16 residues. The CDR3 spells CASSHQKGTGSDEQYF. In DNA, the CDR3 is TGCGCCAGCAGCCATCAAAAGGGGACAGGGTCGGACGAGCAGTACTTC.

The rearrangement links TRBV5-1 to TRBJ1-1; D possibly corresponds to TRBD1 (5 bases). The CDR3 is 13 residues long. Trimming took 3 bases from V and 8 from J, leaving 14 bases between them. The V gene's germline CDR1 is SGHRS and CDR2 YFSETQ. The CDR3 sequence is CASSSAGGEEAFF. CDR3 bases: TGCGCCAGCAGCTCCGCCGGGGGGGAGGAAGCTTTCTTT.

The J gene is TRBJ2-5, the V gene TRBV28; 7 bases are shared with TRBD1. Per germline, CDR1 MDHEN and CDR2 SYDVKM. This CDR3 is built from 17 residues. V gave up 5 bases and J gave up 4 bases; unmatched junction bases: 16. Here the CDR3 reads CASSGLRDSLAGETQYF. Here the CDR3 DNA reads TGTGCCAGCAGTGGCCTCCGGGACAGCCTTGCGGGAGAGACCCAGTACTTC.

This sequence joins TRBV15 and TRBJ2-1; 11 bases match TRBD2. In germline, CDR1 is LNHNV, CDR2 YYDKDF (reference sequence). The CDR3 has 17 amino acids. After removal of 4 bases from V and 7 bases from J, the junction contained 12 bases not matched to a gene. The CDR3 protein is CATSKSLAGGPRNEQFF. The DNA for the CDR3 is TGTGCCACCAGCAAATCTTTAGCGGGGGGGCCGAGGAATGAGCAGTTCTTC.

The chain uses TRBV10-1 and TRBJ2-7, with D tentatively TRBD2 (5 bases). The J call may be incorrect, as the DNA end agrees better with TRBJ2-4. This CDR3 has 15 amino acids. The germline CDR1 and CDR2 sequences are WNHNN and SYGVQD (reference sequence). CDR3 loop: CASSESGEAKNIQYF. CDR3 DNA sequence: TGCGCCAGCAGTGAGTCTGGGGAGGCCAAAAACATTCAGTACTTC.

This clonotype was counted only a few times. The V call is TRBV2, the J call TRBJ2-7; D is possibly TRBD1 (6 bases). CDR1 and CDR2 (germline): SNHLY, FYNNEI. V was cut by 3 bases and J by 5 bases, with 17 bases left in between. This CDR3 is built from 15 residues. This CDR3 is CASSDWQGFSHEQYF. CDR3 bases: TGTGCCAGCAGTGACTGGCAGGGGTTTTCCCACGAGCAGTACTTC.

There are a few counts of this clonotype. This sequence joins TRBV27 and TRBJ2-3, with 9 bases fitting TRBD1. The germline V gene has CDR1 MNHEY and CDR2 SMNVEV (reference sequence). The CDR3 has 17 amino acids. The V and J ends lost 2 bases and 2 bases, in that order; junction bases with no gene match: 8. The CDR3 DNA reads as TGTGCCAGCAGTTTAGGGACAGGGCGGCCCACCACAGATACGCAGTATTTT. This encodes CASSLGTGRPTTDTQYF.

This rearrangement joins TRBV9 to TRBJ2-5, with D possibly being TRBD1 or TRBD2 (6 bases each). CDR1 SGDLS and CDR2 YYNGEE come from the germline V gene. The CDR3 is 15 residues long. V shed 3 bases and J shed 4 bases, with 16 bases lying between them. The CDR3 protein is CASSEGEDFRETQYF. CDR3 nucleotide sequence: TGTGCCAGCAGCGAGGGGGAGGACTTCCGAGAGACCCAGTACTTC.

The chain couples TRBV11-2 to TRBJ2-5; 8 nucleotides align to TRBD2. V was pared by 3 bases and J by 1 base, with 10 bases of the junction left unmatched. Germline V gene sequence: CDR1 SGHAT, CDR2 FQNNGV. The CDR3 runs 17 residues. CDR3 amino acids: CASSFTPSGRPQETQYF. CDR3 nucleotides: TGTGCCAGCAGCTTTACGCCTAGCGGGCGTCCCCAAGAGACCCAGTACTTC.

This clonotype was picked up a small number of times. J is TRBJ2-5 and V is TRBV25-1; D not resolved. The V end lost 3 bases, the J end lost 3 bases, and 11 bases lay between the germline ends. The CDR3 has 14 amino acids. Per germline, CDR1 MGHDK and CDR2 SYGVNS. CDR3 bases: TGTGCCAGCAGTGAGACTGTGGGGAAAGAGACCCAGTACTTC. This sequence encodes CASSETVGKETQYF.

V and J are TRBV2 and TRBJ2-5; no definite D call. The germline V gene encodes CDR1 SNHLY and CDR2 FYNNEI. V was trimmed by 8 bases and J by 2 bases, leaving 9 bases between them. CDR3 size: 12 residues. The CDR3 loop is CASLTQQETQYF. In DNA, the CDR3 is TGTGCCAGCCTCACACAGCAAGAGACCCAGTACTTC.

This clonotype turned up a few times. The chain links TRBV9 to TRBJ2-5; possible D gene TRBD2, 7 bases. The V end lost 0 bases, the J end lost 5 bases, and 11 bases lay between the germline ends. This CDR3 has 14 residues. Germline V gene lookup returns CDR1 SGDLS and CDR2 YYNGEE. The CDR3 protein is CASSVEGGHETQYF. The CDR3 DNA reads TGTGCCAGCAGCGTAGAGGGGGGGCACGAGACCCAGTACTTC.

The chain recombines TRBV20-1 with TRBJ2-5, with TRBD2 matching over 9 bases. V trimming: 2 bases; J trimming: 2 bases; junction bases outside the gene matches: 9. This CDR3 comprises 16 residues. Germline-derived CDR1 and CDR2 are DFQATT and SNEGSKA (reference sequence). CDR3 sequence: CSARSLAGATQETQYF. The CDR3 DNA follows: TGCAGTGCTAGATCCTTAGCGGGGGCGACACAAGAGACCCAGTACTTC.

The genes are TRBV4-3 and TRBJ2-7; the match to TRBD1 covers 9 bases. V was clipped by 1 base and J by 5 bases; unmatched bases: 6. This CDR3 has 15 amino acids. CDR1 and CDR2 (germline): LGHNA, YSLEER. The CDR3 sequence is CASSQVGTGRNEQYF. The CDR3 bases are TGCGCCAGCAGCCAAGTGGGGACAGGGAGGAACGAGCAGTACTTC.

A note on this clonotype: An end of the junction differs from the germline gene, which may be a read error. J is TRBJ2-3 and V is TRBV7-2; 8 positions match TRBD1. Germline loops: CDR1 SGHTA, CDR2 FQGNSA. This CDR3 has 15 residues. CDR3 DNA sequence: TGTGCCAGCAGCTTAGGGACAGGGCAGGCAGAGACGCAGTATTTT. Translation gives CASSLGTGQAETQYF.

The chain has TRBV28 and TRBJ2-7, with a tentative D call TRBD1 (6 bases). This CDR3 is built from 12 residues. Trimming shortened V by 8 bases and J by 3 bases, and 11 bases separated the two germline ends. Germline V lookup: CDR1 MDHEN, CDR2 SYDVKM. As DNA, the CDR3 is TGTGCCAGCGAATCACAGGGCTACGAGCAGTACTTC. Translated, it gives CASESQGYEQYF.

This clonotype has only a few counts. This chain connects TRBV5-6 to TRBJ2-3; no clear D. Germline V gene sequence: CDR1 SGHDT, CDR2 YYEEEE. Between the trimmed V and J ends, which lost 1 base and 0 bases, there was a span of 9 bases. The CDR3 spans 15 residues. CDR3 coding DNA: TGTGCCAGCAGCTTGATGACTTTAAGCACAGATACGCAGTATTTT. Protein sequence: CASSLMTLSTDTQYF.

The rearrangement joins TRBV7-2 to TRBJ2-5, with 7 bases identical to TRBD2. Germline V lookup: CDR1 SGHTA, CDR2 FQGNSA. The trim removed 3 bases at V and 2 bases at J, leaving 9 bases unmatched. This CDR3 has 16 amino acids. The CDR3 DNA follows: TGTGCCAGCAGCTTCCTAAGCCTAGCGGAACAAGAGACCCAGTACTTC. Translating it yields CASSFLSLAEQETQYF.

As concerns this clonotype: A junction end diverges from the germline sequence, so it may reflect a read error. The rearrangement uses TRBV6-2 or TRBV6-3 and TRBJ1-2, with a weak D call TRBD1 (5 bases). CDR1 and CDR2 from the germline V gene are MNHEY and SVGEGT. The CDR3 has 15 residues. In DNA form, the CDR3 reads TGTGCCAGCAGTTACGTCGCAGGGAGCGACTATGGCTGCACCTTC. Protein product: CASSYVAGSDYGCTF.

The chain is built from TRBV5-1 and TRBJ1-6, with D perhaps TRBD1 (6 bases). The CDR3 consists of 15 residues. Germline V CDR1 and CDR2: SGHRS, YFSETQ. The germline V and J ends were trimmed by 4 bases and 10 bases, with 18 bases remaining between them. The CDR3 loop reads CASSPGDGLPSPLHF. CDR3 DNA sequence: TGCGCCAGCAGCCCAGGGGACGGCTTACCCTCACCCCTCCACTTT.

Note on this clonotype: A junction boundary mismatches the germline segment, possibly from a read error. This chain joins TRBV12-5 and TRBJ2-5, with D unresolved. CDR3 size: 15 residues. Per germline, CDR1 LGHNT and CDR2 FRNRAP. CDR3: CARGLVSAVQETQYF. The CDR3 DNA reads as TGTGCTAGAGGTTTGGTATCGGCAGTCCAAGAGACCCAGTACTTC.

This clonotype came up a few times. The rearrangement links TRBV28 to TRBJ2-5; maybe TRBD1 (6 bases). This CDR3 region has 16 residues. V shed 5 bases and J shed 2 bases, with 18 bases lying between them. The germline CDR1 and CDR2 sequences are MDHEN and SYDVKM. The CDR3 sequence is CASSGWGTFSQETQYF. For the CDR3, the DNA is TGTGCCAGCAGTGGTTGGGGGACATTCTCACAAGAGACCCAGTACTTC. The full variable domain, its missing parts supplied by reference TRBV28 and TRBJ2-5, is DVKVTQSSRYLVKRTGEKVFLECVQDMDHENMFWYRQDPGLGLRLIYFSYDVKMKEKGDIPEGYSVSREKKERFSLILESASTNQTSMYLCASSGWGTFSQETQYFGPGTRLLVL.

The chain links TRBV10-3 to TRBJ1-1; TRBD1 agrees at 10 bases. Germline V lookup: CDR1 ENHRY, CDR2 SYGVKD. V dropped 1 base and J dropped 5; count of bases not matched to a gene: 4. The CDR3 length is 15 residues. The CDR3 is CAISELRTGGTEAFF. The CDR3, as DNA: TGTGCCATCAGTGAGTTACGGACAGGGGGGACTGAAGCTTTCTTT.

Of note for this clonotype: The junction differs from germline at one of its ends, possibly a read error. The V gene is TRBV20-1, the J gene TRBJ1-2; D not certain. The CDR3 sequence is 12 residues long. In germline, CDR1 is DFQATT, CDR2 SNEGSKA (reference sequence). CDR3 nucleotide sequence: TGCAGGGCTAGAGCCGGGAACTATGGCTACACCTTC. Translation: CRARAGNYGYTF.

The chain is built from TRBV7-6 and TRBJ2-3; D gene unclear. The CDR3 consists of 15 residues. Germline V lookup: CDR1 SGHVS, CDR2 FNYEAQ. The V end lost 0 bases, the J end lost 9 bases, and 16 bases lay between the germline ends. This CDR3 reads CASSLAAVPTETQYF. The CDR3 DNA follows: TGTGCCAGCAGCTTAGCGGCGGTACCGACGGAAACGCAGTATTTT.

The genes are TRBV9 and TRBJ2-4; tentatively, D is TRBD2 (7 bases). This CDR3 is 14 amino acids long. Germline V gene lookup returns CDR1 SGDLS and CDR2 YYNGEE. The V end was cut by 3 bases, the J end by 1 base, with 8 bases between. The CDR3 reads CASSEGGAKNIQYF. The CDR3 DNA reads TGTGCCAGCAGCGAGGGGGGGGCCAAAAACATTCAGTACTTC.

This chain connects TRBV12-3 or TRBV12-4 to TRBJ2-5; no reliable D call. The germline V and J ends were trimmed by 6 bases and 4 bases, with 9 bases remaining between them. CDR3 length equals 12 residues. This CDR3 reads CASRFLGETQYF. In DNA form, the CDR3 reads TGTGCCAGCAGGTTTCTCGGAGAGACCCAGTACTTC.

A remark on this clonotype: Mismatch with germline at one junction end may stem from a read error. The gene calls are TRBV7-2 and TRBJ2-5, with a weak D call TRBD1 (6 bases). CDR3 length: 13 amino acids. Germline CDR1 SGHTA, CDR2 FQGNSA. The CDR3 loop reads CASTNRVRETRYF. DNA for the CDR3: TGTGCCAGCACCAACAGGGTTAGAGAGACCCGGTACTTC.

The rearrangement uses TRBV4-3 and TRBJ1-2, with TRBD1 matching 7 bases. The length of the CDR3 is 15 residues. The ends lost 0 bases at V and 3 bases at J; junction bases unmatched: 4. Germline values: CDR1 LGHNA, CDR2 YSLEER. CDR3 amino acids: CASSQEEGAYYGYTF. The CDR3 DNA follows: TGCGCCAGCAGCCAAGAGGAGGGGGCTTACTATGGCTACACCTTC.

V is TRBV6-5 and J is TRBJ2-7; D not resolved. Germline values: CDR1 MNHEY, CDR2 SVGAGI. This CDR3 comprises 15 residues. Trimming shortened V by 2 bases and J by 1 base, and 12 bases separated the two germline ends. The CDR3 sequence is CASSYLGIKSYEQYF. The DNA of the CDR3 is TGTGCCAGCAGTTACCTGGGTATTAAATCCTACGAGCAGTACTTC.